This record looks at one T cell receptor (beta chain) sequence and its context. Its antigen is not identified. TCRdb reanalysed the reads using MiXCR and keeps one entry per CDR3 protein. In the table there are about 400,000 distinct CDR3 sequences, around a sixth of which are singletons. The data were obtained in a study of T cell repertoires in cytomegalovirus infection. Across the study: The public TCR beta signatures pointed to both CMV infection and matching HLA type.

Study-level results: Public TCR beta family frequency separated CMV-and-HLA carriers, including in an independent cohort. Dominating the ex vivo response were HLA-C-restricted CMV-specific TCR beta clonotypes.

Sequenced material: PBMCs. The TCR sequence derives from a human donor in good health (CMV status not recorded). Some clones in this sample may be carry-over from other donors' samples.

The CDR3 loop is CASSESRGRANNEQFF. CDR3 in DNA: TGTGCCAGCAGTGAATCGCGGGGCAGGGCAAACAATGAGCAGTTCTTC. V gene TRBV2 combines with J gene TRBJ2-1; the D gene is possibly TRBD2 (6 bases). Germline V gives CDR1 SNHLY, CDR2 FYNNEI. The germline V and J ends were trimmed by 2 bases and 5 bases, with 16 bases remaining between them. The CDR3 loop spans 16 amino acids.